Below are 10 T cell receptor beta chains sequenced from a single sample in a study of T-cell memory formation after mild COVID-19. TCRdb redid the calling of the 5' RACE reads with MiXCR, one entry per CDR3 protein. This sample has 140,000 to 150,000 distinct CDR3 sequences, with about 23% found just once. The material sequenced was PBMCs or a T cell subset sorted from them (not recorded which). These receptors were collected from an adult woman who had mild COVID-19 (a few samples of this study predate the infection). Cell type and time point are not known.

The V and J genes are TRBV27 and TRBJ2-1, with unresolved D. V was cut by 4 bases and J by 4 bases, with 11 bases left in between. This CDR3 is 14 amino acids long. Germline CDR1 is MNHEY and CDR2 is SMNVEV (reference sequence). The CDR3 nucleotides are TGTGCCAGCAGTTCGGCTAGTCTGTACAATGAGCAGTTCTTC. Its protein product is CASSSASLYNEQFF.

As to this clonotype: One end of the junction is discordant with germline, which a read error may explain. The CDR3 DNA follows: TGCAGTGCTAGAGATGGATTGCGAGGGAACACCTGGGAGCTGTTTTTT. Translation: CSARDGLRGNTWELFF. The chain joins TRBV20-1 to TRBJ2-2; the D gene is possibly TRBD2 (5 bases). There are 16 residues in the CDR3. Germline-derived CDR1 and CDR2 are DFQATT and SNEGSKA (reference sequence).

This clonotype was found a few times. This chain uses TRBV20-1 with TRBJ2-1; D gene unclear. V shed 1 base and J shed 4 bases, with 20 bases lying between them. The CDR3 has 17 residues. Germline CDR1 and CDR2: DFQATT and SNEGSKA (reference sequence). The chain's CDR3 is CSARAPGVADPYNEQFF. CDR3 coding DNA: TGCAGTGCTAGAGCCCCTGGAGTGGCGGACCCTTACAATGAGCAGTTCTTC.

The CDR3 protein is CASSLAGAGRRNEQFF. The DNA of the CDR3 is TGTGCCAGCAGCTTGGCGGGTGCTGGAAGGAGAAATGAGCAGTTCTTC. This chain connects TRBV7-6 to TRBJ2-1, with a tentative D call TRBD2 (5 bases). The CDR3 covers 16 residues. V lost 3 bases to trimming and J lost 7 bases, with 19 bases between them. Germline V CDR1 and CDR2: SGHVS, FNYEAQ.

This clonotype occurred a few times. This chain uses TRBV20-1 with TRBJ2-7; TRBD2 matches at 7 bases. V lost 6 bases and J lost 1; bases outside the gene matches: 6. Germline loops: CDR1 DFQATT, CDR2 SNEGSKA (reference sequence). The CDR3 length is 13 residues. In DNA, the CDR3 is TGCAGTGCCCCTAGCGGTGGATCCTACGAGCAGTACTTC. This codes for CSAPSGGSYEQYF.

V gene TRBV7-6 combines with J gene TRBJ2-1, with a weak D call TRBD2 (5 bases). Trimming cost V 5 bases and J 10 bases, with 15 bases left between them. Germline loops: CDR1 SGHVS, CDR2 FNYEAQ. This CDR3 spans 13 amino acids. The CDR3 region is CASSPEEAREQFF. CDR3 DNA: TGTGCCAGCAGCCCTGAGGAGGCAAGAGAGCAGTTCTTC.

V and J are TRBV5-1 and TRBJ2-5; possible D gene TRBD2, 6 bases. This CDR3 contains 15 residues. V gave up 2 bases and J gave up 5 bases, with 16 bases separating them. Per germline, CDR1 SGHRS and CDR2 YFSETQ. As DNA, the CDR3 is TGCGCCAGCAGCTTATTTACGTCTAGCGAGGAGACCCAGTACTTC. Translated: CASSLFTSSEETQYF.

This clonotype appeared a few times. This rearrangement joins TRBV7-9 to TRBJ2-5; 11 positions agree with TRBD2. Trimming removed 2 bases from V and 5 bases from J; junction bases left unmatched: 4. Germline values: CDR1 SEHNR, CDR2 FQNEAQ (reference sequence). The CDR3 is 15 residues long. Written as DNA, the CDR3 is TGTGCCAGCAGCTTAACTAGCGGGAGTATCGAGACCCAGTACTTC. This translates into CASSLTSGSIETQYF. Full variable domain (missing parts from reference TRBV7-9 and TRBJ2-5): DTGVSQNPRHKITKRGQNVTFRCDPISEHNRLYWYRQTLGQGPEFLTYFQNEAQLEKSRLLSDRFSAERPKGSFSTLEIQRTEQGDSAMYLCASSLTSGSIETQYFGPGTRLLVL.

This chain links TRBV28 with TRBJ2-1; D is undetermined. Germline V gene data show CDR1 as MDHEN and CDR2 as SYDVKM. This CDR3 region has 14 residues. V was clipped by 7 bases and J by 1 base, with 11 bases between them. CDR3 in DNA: TGTGCCAGCATCTTAGTGGGGTCCTACAATGAGCAGTTCTTC. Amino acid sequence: CASILVGSYNEQFF.

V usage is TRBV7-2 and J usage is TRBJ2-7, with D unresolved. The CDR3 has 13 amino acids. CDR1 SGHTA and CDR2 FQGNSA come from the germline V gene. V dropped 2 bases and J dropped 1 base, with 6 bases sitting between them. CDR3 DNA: TGTGCCAGCAGCTTACCCCGGTCCTACGAGCAGTACTTC. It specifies CASSLPRSYEQYF.